The source of this T cell receptor beta chain is a study of cytomegalovirus exposure and HLA in healthy donors. General observations from the study: Later on, a genetic analysis was performed. It linked a missense variant in DCLRE1C with V- and J-gene trimming of TCR beta. Several of the most significant clusters appeared linked to common viral pathogens, based on a later analysis.

About this clone itself: Its specificity is unknown.

60 Vbeta and 13 Jbeta primers were used in PCR. Assay used: immunoSEQ multiplex PCR; TCRdb lists only in-frame clones, some missing. This table holds 250,000 or so clones, around 90% found once. Per the germline V gene, CDR1 is WNHNN and CDR2 is SYGVQD (reference sequence). V dropped 3 bases and J dropped 0 bases, with 11 bases sitting between them. The CDR3 runs to 15 residues. The sequence came from a girl aged 2 to 10 in good health and CMV-seronegative. The sample taken for sequencing was PBMCs. The chain employs TRBV10-1 and TRBJ1-1; a possible D gene is TRBD1 (6 bases). CDR3 in DNA: TGCGCCAGCAGTGACTACAGGGAAGTGAACACTGAAGCTTTCTTT. Its translation is CASSDYREVNTEAFF.